One and the same sample provided the 9 T cell receptor beta chains below, sequenced in a study of blood T cells in healthy people across ages. The use of a sample-barcoded 5' primer and a J-beta primer mix characterized a second PCR of roughly 7 to 11 cycles. In TCRdb, the 5' RACE reads were re-called with MiXCR into one record per CDR3 protein. This repertoire shows fewer than 700,000 distinct CDR3 sequences, 35% to 50% found once; its top ten account for 30%. Sample: blood. These receptors were collected from a man older than 75 in good health.

A few counts support this clonotype. The rearrangement links TRBV6-2 or TRBV6-3 to TRBJ2-7; TRBD2 matches 10 bases. Judging by the DNA end, TRBJ2-5 fits better; the J call may be wrong. The CDR3 has 15 amino acids. CDR1 and CDR2 from the germline V gene are MNHEY and SVGEGT. CDR3 sequence reads: CASSHGLADITTQYF. CDR3 DNA: TGTGCCAGCAGTCACGGACTAGCGGACATTACGACCCAGTACTTC.

V gene TRBV21-1 combines with J gene TRBJ2-1; TRBD2 reflects the table's D call only, with no check against the DNA. TRBV21-1 is a documented pseudogene. This CDR3 contains 16 residues. The CDR3 reads CASSRVVAGESNEQFF. CDR3 in DNA: TGTGCCAGCAGCAGGGTAGTAGCGGGAGAGAGCAATGAGCAGTTCTTC.

V is TRBV6-2 or TRBV6-3 and J is TRBJ2-4; D not certain. The DNA matches TRBJ2-7 better at its end, which makes the J call doubtful. In germline, CDR1 is MNHEY, CDR2 SVGEGT. CDR3 length equals 16 residues. This CDR3 is CASSYPLIGATYEQYF. The CDR3 DNA reads TGTGCCAGCAGTTACCCCCTAATCGGAGCAACCTACGAGCAGTACTTC.

This clonotype was found a few times. The chain couples TRBV20-1 to TRBJ2-7, with 7 positions matching TRBD1. The CDR3 runs to 13 residues. The germline V gene encodes CDR1 DFQATT and CDR2 SNEGSKA (reference sequence). J gave up 3 bases and V 4 bases, and 6 bases lay outside the gene matches. Here the CDR3 DNA reads TGCAGTGCTACAACAGGGGATGGCTACGAGCAGTACTTC. As protein: CSATTGDGYEQYF.

The V and J genes are TRBV6-6 and TRBJ1-3; TRBD1 might be the D (5 bases). The V end lost 5 bases, the J end lost 0 bases, and 11 bases lay between the germline ends. The length of the CDR3 is 15 residues. Germline assignment: CDR1 MNHNY and CDR2 SVGAGI (reference sequence). CDR3 nucleotide sequence: TGTGCCAGCAGTGCGCGACAGAGCTCTGGAAACACCATATATTTT. It encodes CASSARQSSGNTIYF.

This clonotype was counted at least ten times. V is TRBV7-2 and J is TRBJ2-5; D tentatively reads TRBD1 or TRBD2 (5 bases each). The germline CDR1 and CDR2 sequences are SGHTA and FQGNSA. Trimming took 0 bases from V and 2 from J, leaving 10 bases between them. CDR3 size: 15 residues. The chain's CDR3 is CASSLAGVPQETQYF. CDR3 coding DNA: TGTGCCAGCAGCTTAGCGGGGGTCCCGCAAGAGACCCAGTACTTC.

Worth noting for this clonotype: Germline is not matched at one junction end, which may reflect a read error. The V gene is TRBV4-1, the J gene TRBJ2-6, with 7 bases fitting TRBD1. Per the germline V gene, CDR1 is MGHRA and CDR2 is YSYEKL. The CDR3 spans 18 residues. Written as DNA, the CDR3 is TGCGCCGGCAGCCAAGTGGGGGACAGCACTCTGGGGGCCAACGTCCTGACTTTC. Translating gives CAGSQVGDSTLGANVLTF.

The V and J genes are TRBV18 and TRBJ1-4; tentatively, D is TRBD1 (6 bases). The germline gives CDR1 KGHSH, CDR2 LQKENI. CDR3 length equals 15 residues. The V gene lost 6 bases and the J gene lost 5 bases, with 16 bases spanning the gap. CDR3 sequence (DNA): TGTGCCAGCTCGCCGAACAGGGACTCCAATGAAAAACTGTTTTTT. Its protein product is CASSPNRDSNEKLFF.

This clonotype was counted a few times. The genes are TRBV2 and TRBJ2-5; no firm D call. The germline V gene has CDR1 SNHLY and CDR2 FYNNEI. Deletions cut 5 bases from V and 2 bases from J, with 9 bases between. The CDR3 covers 13 residues. The CDR3, as DNA: TGTGCCAGCAGTTTGTCAGAACAAGAGACCCAGTACTTC. Protein product: CASSLSEQETQYF. The full variable domain, rest sourced from reference TRBV2 and TRBJ2-5, is EPEVTQTPSHQVTQMGQEVILRCVPISNHLYFYWYRQILGQKVEFLVSFYNNEISEKSEIFDDQFSVERPDGSNFTLKIRSTKLEDSAMYFCASSLSEQETQYFGPGTRLLVL.